The clone carrying this T cell receptor (beta chain) has just a few counts. Its antigen remains unknown. Peptide-pool stimulation followed by sequencing identified expanded antigen-specific CD4+ clonotypes in the ViraFEST assay. On roughly day 9 of culture, CD4+ T cells were separated out. Everyone in the study got two shots of either the BNT162b2 or mRNA-1273 vaccine. In the vaccine recipients, nucleocapsid antibodies were negative and there was no prior SARS-CoV-2 infection. With around 10 ug/ml peptides and about 9.5 IU/ml IL-2, approximately 2.2 million PBMC per well were cultured. This sample was taken from a study of vaccination effects on CD4 cells after COVID-19. Study context: After the second dose, samples were taken at median day 72.

Profiling relied on immunoSEQ multiplex PCR, and the TCRdb table lists in-frame clones only, not all of them. The sample yields 25,000 to 35,000 clones, more than 55% seen once. V was clipped by 4 bases and J by 10 bases; unmatched bases: 6. Germline CDR1 and CDR2: SNHLY and FYNNEI. This CDR3 comprises 15 residues. The sequenced sample was CD4+ T cells from PBMCs cultured with SARS-CoV-2 spike peptides, obtained after COVID-19 vaccination. The chain links TRBV2 to TRBJ2-1, with TRBD2 matching over 14 bases. This receptor was identified in a human donor who received a COVID-19 vaccine. The CDR3 DNA reads TGTGCCAGCAGTGGGGGACTAGCGGGAGTTAGAGAGCAGTTCTTC. Its translation is CASSGGLAGVREQFF. The full variable domain, rest sourced from reference TRBV2 and TRBJ2-1, is EPEVTQTPSHQVTQMGQEVILRCVPISNHLYFYWYRQILGQKVEFLVSFYNNEISEKSEIFDDQFSVERPDGSNFTLKIRSTKLEDSAMYFCASSGGLAGVREQFFGPGTRLTVL.